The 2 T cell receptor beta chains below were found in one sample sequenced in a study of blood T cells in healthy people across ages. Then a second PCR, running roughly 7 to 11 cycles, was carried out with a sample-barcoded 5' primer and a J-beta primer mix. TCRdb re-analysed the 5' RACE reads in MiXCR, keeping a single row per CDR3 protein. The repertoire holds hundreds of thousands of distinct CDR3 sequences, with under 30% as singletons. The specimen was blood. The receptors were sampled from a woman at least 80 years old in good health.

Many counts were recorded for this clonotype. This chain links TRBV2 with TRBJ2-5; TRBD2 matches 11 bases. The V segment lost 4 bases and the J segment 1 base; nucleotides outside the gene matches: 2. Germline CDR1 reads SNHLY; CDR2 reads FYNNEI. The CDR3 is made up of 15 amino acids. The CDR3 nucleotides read TGTGCCAGCAGTGGTGGACTAGCGGGCCAAGAGACCCAGTACTTC. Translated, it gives CASSGGLAGQETQYF.

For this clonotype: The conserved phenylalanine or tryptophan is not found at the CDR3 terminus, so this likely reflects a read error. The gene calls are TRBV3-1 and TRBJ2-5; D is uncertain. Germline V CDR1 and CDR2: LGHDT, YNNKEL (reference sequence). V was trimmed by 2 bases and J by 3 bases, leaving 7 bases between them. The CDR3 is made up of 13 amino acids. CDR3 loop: CASSQWMEETQYC. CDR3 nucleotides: TGTGCCAGCAGCCAATGGATGGAAGAGACCCAGTACTGC.